Sequencing of this T cell receptor beta chain was carried out in a study of beta chain features in type 1 diabetes. CDR1 and CDR2 (germline): SGHTS, YDEGEE. V was clipped by 5 bases and J by 6 bases, with 9 bases between them. The CDR3 length is 12 residues. Isolated RNA was reverse transcribed in full, so expressed TCRB transcripts were sequenced. TCRdb's copy holds only in-frame clones and misses some; the assay was immunoSEQ multiplex PCR. The repertoire holds tens of thousands of clones, with around 50% as singletons. The rearrangement links TRBV5-8 to TRBJ2-1; tentatively, D is TRBD1 (5 bases). The sequencing input was stem cell memory CD4+ T cells from blood. This TCR was sampled from a woman between 25 and 40 years old in good health. The CDR3 coding sequence is TGTGCCAGCAGGGGGCCGACCAATGAGCAGTTCTTC. It codes for CASRGPTNEQFF. Full variable domain (remainder filled in from reference TRBV5-8 and TRBJ2-1): EAGVTQSPTHLIKTRGQQATLRCSPISGHTSVYWYQQALGLGLQFLLWYDEGEERNRGNFPPRFSGRQFPNYSSELNVNALELEDSALYLCASRGPTNEQFFGPGTRLTVL.